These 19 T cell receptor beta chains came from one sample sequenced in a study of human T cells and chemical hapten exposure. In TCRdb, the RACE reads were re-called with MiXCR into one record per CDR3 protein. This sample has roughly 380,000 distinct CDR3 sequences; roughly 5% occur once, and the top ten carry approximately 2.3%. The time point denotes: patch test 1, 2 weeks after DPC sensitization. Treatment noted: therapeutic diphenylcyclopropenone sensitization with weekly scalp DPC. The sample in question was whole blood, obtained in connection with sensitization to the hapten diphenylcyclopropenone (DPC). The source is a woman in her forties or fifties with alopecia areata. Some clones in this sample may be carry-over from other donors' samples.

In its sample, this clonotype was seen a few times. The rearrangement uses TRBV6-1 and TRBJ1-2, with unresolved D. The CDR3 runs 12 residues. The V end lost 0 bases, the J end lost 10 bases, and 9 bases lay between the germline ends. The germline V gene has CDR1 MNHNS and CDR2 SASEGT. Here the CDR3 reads CASSEAVTYYTF. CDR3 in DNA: TGTGCCAGCAGTGAAGCGGTAACGTACTACACCTTC.

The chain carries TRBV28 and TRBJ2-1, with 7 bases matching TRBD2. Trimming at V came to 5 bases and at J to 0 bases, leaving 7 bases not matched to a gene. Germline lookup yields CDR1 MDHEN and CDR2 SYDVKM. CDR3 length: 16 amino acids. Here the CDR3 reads CASSGASGFSYNEQFF. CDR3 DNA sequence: TGTGCCAGCAGTGGGGCTAGCGGCTTCTCCTACAATGAGCAGTTCTTC.

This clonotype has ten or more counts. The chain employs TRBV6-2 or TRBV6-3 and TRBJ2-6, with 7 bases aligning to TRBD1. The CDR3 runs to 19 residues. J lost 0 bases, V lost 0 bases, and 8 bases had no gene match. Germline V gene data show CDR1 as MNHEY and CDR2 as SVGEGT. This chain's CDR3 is CASSYSVGSGGSGANVLTF. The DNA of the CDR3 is TGTGCCAGCAGTTACTCGGTAGGGTCAGGGGGCTCTGGGGCCAACGTCCTGACTTTC.

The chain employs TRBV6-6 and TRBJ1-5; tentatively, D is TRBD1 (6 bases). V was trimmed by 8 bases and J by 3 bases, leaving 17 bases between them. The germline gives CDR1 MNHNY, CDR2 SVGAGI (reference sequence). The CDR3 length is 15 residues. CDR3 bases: TGTGCCAGCGTACTTATGGGGGGCTCCAATCAGCCCCAGCATTTT. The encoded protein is CASVLMGGSNQPQHF.

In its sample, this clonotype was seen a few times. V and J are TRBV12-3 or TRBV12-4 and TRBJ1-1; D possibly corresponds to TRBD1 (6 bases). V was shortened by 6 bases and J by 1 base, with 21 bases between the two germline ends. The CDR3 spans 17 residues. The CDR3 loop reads CASSPLYGGLENTEAFF. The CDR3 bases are TGTGCCAGCAGCCCGCTCTATGGGGGGCTAGAGAACACTGAAGCTTTCTTT.

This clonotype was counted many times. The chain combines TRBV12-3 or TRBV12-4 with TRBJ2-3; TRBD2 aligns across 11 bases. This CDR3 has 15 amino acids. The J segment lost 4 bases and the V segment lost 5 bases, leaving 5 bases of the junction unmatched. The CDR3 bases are TGTGCCAGCAGTACTAGCGGGGGTACCGCAGATACGCAGTATTTT. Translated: CASSTSGGTADTQYF.

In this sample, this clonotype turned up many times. The chain's CDR3 is CASSLGARANVLTF. The CDR3 nucleotides are TGTGCCAGCAGTTTAGGGGCGAGGGCCAACGTCCTGACTTTC. The genes are TRBV12-3 or TRBV12-4 and TRBJ2-6; D gene unclear. V was shortened by 1 base and J by 5 bases, with 6 bases between the two germline ends. The length of the CDR3 is 14 residues.

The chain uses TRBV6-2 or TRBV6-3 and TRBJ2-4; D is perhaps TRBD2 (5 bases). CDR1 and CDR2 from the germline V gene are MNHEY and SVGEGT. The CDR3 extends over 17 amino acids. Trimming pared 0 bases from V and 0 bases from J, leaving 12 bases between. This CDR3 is CASSYSPTTKAKNIQYF. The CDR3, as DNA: TGTGCCAGCAGTTACTCGCCGACTACCAAAGCCAAAAACATTCAGTACTTC.

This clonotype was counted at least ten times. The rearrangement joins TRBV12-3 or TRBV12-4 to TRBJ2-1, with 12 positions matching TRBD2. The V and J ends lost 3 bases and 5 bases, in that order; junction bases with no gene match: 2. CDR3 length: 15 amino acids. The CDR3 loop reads CASSLGTSGHNEQFF. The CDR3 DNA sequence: TGTGCCAGCAGTTTGGGGACTAGCGGGCACAATGAGCAGTTCTTC.

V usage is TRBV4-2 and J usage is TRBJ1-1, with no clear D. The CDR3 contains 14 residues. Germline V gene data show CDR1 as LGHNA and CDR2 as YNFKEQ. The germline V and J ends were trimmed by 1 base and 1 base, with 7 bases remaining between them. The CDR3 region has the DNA TGTGCCAGCAGCCAAGGCAGGCAGAACACTGAAGCTTTCTTT. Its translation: CASSQGRQNTEAFF.

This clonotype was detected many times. CDR3 in amino acids: CASSLRTPDTGELFF. CDR3 nucleotides: TGTGCCAGCAGCTTACGGACCCCTGATACCGGGGAGCTGTTTTTT. J is TRBJ2-2 and V is TRBV7-9, with no clear D. V lost 2 bases and J lost 5, with 12 bases in between. The CDR3 is made up of 15 amino acids. Germline loops: CDR1 SEHNR, CDR2 FQNEAQ (reference sequence).

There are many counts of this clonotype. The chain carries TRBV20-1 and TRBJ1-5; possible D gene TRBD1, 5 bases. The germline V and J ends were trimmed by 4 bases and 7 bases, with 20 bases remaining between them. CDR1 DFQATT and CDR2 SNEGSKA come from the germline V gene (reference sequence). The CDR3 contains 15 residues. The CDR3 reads CSATPTGLGHQPQHF. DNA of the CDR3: TGCAGTGCTACCCCGACGGGCTTAGGACACCAGCCCCAGCATTTT.

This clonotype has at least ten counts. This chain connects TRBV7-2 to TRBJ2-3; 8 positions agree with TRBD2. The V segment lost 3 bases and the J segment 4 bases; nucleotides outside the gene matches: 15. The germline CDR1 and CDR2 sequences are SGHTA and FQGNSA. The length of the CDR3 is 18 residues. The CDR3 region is CASSLESMGLVYADTQYF. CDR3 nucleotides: TGTGCCAGCAGCTTGGAAAGTATGGGACTAGTATACGCAGATACGCAGTATTTT.

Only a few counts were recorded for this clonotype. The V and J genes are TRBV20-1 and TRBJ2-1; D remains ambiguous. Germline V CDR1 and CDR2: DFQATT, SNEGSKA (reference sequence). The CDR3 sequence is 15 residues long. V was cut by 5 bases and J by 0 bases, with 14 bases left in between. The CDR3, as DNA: TGCAGTGCTCGCAATCCCCTTAGCTCCTACAATGAGCAGTTCTTC. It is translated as CSARNPLSSYNEQFF.

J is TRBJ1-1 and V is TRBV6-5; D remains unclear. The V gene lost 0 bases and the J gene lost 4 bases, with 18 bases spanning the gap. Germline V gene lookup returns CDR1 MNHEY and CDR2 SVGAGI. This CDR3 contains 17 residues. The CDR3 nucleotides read TGTGCCAGCAGTTACTCGAATGGGAGGTTTAGGTTCACTGAAGCTTTCTTT. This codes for CASSYSNGRFRFTEAFF.

The chain's CDR3 is CASSGGQGPQETQYF. DNA for the CDR3: TGTGCCAGCAGCGGTGGACAGGGACCCCAAGAGACCCAGTACTTC. The chain combines TRBV13 with TRBJ2-5, with 8 bases that match TRBD1. The germline V gene has CDR1 PRHDT and CDR2 FYEKMQ (reference sequence). This CDR3 contains 15 residues. J gave up 1 base and V 5 bases, and 6 bases lay outside the gene matches. Together with reference TRBV13 and TRBJ2-5, the CDR3 gives the full variable domain: AAGVIQSPRHLIKEKRETATLKCYPIPRHDTVYWYQQGPGQDPQFLISFYEKMQSDKGSIPDRFSAQQFSDYHSELNMSSLELGDSALYFCASSGGQGPQETQYFGPGTRLLVL.

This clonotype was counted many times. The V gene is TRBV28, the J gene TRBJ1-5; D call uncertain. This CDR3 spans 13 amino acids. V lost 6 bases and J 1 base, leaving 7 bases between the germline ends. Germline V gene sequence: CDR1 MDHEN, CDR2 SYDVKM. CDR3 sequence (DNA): TGTGCCAGCAGGCCCCGCAGCAATCAGCCCCAGCATTTT. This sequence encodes CASRPRSNQPQHF.

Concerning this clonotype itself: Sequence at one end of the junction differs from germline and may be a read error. CDR3 nucleotides: TGTGCCAGCAGCCCGACGGGACTATACATATACACTGAGCAGTTCTTC. Encoded protein: CASSPTGLYIYTEQFF. V gene TRBV7-6 combines with J gene TRBJ2-1, with 7 bases fitting TRBD2. The CDR3 length is 16 residues. Germline V gene data show CDR1 as SGHVS and CDR2 as FNYEAQ.

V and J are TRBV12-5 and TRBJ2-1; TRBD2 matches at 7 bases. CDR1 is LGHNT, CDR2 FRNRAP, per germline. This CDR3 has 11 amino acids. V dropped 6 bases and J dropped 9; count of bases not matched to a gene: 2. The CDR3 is CASGWEGEQFF. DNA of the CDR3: TGTGCTAGTGGATGGGAGGGTGAGCAGTTCTTC.